This entry describes one T cell receptor beta chain. Random hexamers were used to reverse transcribe the RNA input (about 0.5 to 1 ug). TCRdb re-called the immunoSEQ multiplex PCR reads through MiXCR, storing one row per CDR3 protein. The sample consists of 50,000 or so distinct CDR3 sequences, 80% to 95% of them appearing once. The data derive from a study of CD8 T cells in Susac syndrome. The CDR3 has 14 amino acids. The ends lost 5 bases at V and 5 bases at J; junction bases unmatched: 5. CDR1 is MNHEY and CDR2 is SMNVEV in the germline V gene (reference sequence). J is TRBJ2-2 and V is TRBV27, with TRBD2 matching over 7 bases. Sequenced input: CD8+ T cells from PBMCs. The sequence derives from a human donor in good health. The CDR3 DNA reads as TGTGCCAGCAGTAGCGGGGCGCGAACCGGGGAGCTGTTTTTT. Translation: CASSSGARTGELFF.